This is a list of T cell receptor beta chains from one sample in a study of T cell responses to AZD1222 COVID-19 vaccine. The protocol was immunoSEQ multiplex PCR, while the TCRdb copy is restricted to in-frame clones and leaves out a portion. The sample lists 95,000 to 150,000 clones; roughly 93% were seen once. The sequenced sample was peripheral blood, obtained on day 0 of AZD1222 vaccination. The receptors derive from an adult in good health. CDR3s include the opening cysteine and the closing phenylalanine or tryptophan. The order of the fields is V gene, CDR3 length, CDR3 protein.

v_call: TRBV14; cdr3_length: 13; cdr3_aa: CASSTTWRDTQYF
v_call: TRBV5-1; cdr3_length: 16; cdr3_aa: CASTLYRGSGANVLTF
v_call: TRBV7-6; cdr3_length: 16; cdr3_aa: CASSLVAGSRYTEAFF
v_call: TRBV7-3; cdr3_length: 14; cdr3_aa: CASSLSPSTDTQYF
v_call: TRBV6-4; cdr3_length: 13; cdr3_aa: CAISHGGVREAFF
v_call: TRBV19; cdr3_length: 13; cdr3_aa: CASSTQEDQPQHF
v_call: TRBV30; cdr3_length: 14; cdr3_aa: CAWCSNSGDQPQHF
v_call: TRBV7-9; cdr3_length: 14; cdr3_aa: CASSPQGTVEKLFF
v_call: TRBV7-9; cdr3_length: 17; cdr3_aa: CASSLELLAATNEKLFF
v_call: TRBV6-5; cdr3_length: 13; cdr3_aa: CASSSRNLEKLFF
v_call: TRBV3-1/TRBV3-2; cdr3_length: 16; cdr3_aa: CASSQALAGAETEQFF
v_call: TRBV11-3; cdr3_length: 15; cdr3_aa: CASSPRGLMNTEAFF
v_call: TRBV19; cdr3_length: 14; cdr3_aa: CASSIGYPPYGYTF
v_call: TRBV18; cdr3_length: 14; cdr3_aa: CASSQSPTRNGYTF
v_call: TRBV4-1; cdr3_length: 16; cdr3_aa: CASSQNDGPGGYGYTF
v_call: TRBV6-5; cdr3_length: 12; cdr3_aa: CASSPGGTEAFF
v_call: TRBV5-1; cdr3_length: 15; cdr3_aa: CASSLGQEGGSPLHF
v_call: TRBV7-8; cdr3_length: 15; cdr3_aa: CASSLETGALTEAFF
v_call: TRBV6-5; cdr3_length: 14; cdr3_aa: CASLDQFTSAEQFF
v_call: TRBV6-4; cdr3_length: 15; cdr3_aa: CASSAGTSGYNEQFF
v_call: TRBV10-1; cdr3_length: 13; cdr3_aa: CASNTALGGELFF
v_call: TRBV5-4; cdr3_length: 16; cdr3_aa: CASSLGWGGHNTEAFF
v_call: TRBV5-1; cdr3_length: 14; cdr3_aa: CASSSRPGQETQYF
v_call: TRBV12-3/TRBV12-4; cdr3_length: 12; cdr3_aa: CASSLIGYGYTF
v_call: TRBV12-3/TRBV12-4; cdr3_length: 13; cdr3_aa: CASSFRARGGYTF
v_call: TRBV7-9; cdr3_length: 16; cdr3_aa: CASSLPGSTGGTEAFF
v_call: TRBV6-2/TRBV6-3; cdr3_length: 14; cdr3_aa: CASSHLSRNTEAFF
v_call: TRBV4-1; cdr3_length: 14; cdr3_aa: CASSSAANTGELFF
v_call: TRBV5-4; cdr3_length: 14; cdr3_aa: CASSWDRLDSPLHF
v_call: TRBV19; cdr3_length: 15; cdr3_aa: CASSIQGSDTGELFF
v_call: TRBV27; cdr3_length: 14; cdr3_aa: CASSFDRSSYEQYF
v_call: TRBV30; cdr3_length: 17; cdr3_aa: CAWSRQGISSYNSPLHF
v_call: TRBV5-4; cdr3_length: 13; cdr3_aa: CASSKQGPQGYTF
v_call: TRBV19; cdr3_length: 15; cdr3_aa: CASSPQGLSNEKLFF
v_call: TRBV6-2/TRBV6-3; cdr3_length: 15; cdr3_aa: CASSYDEGQGYGYTF
v_call: TRBV30; cdr3_length: 15; cdr3_aa: CAWNKRGQEINTIYF
v_call: TRBV12-3/TRBV12-4; cdr3_length: 13; cdr3_aa: CASSFRQNTEAFF
v_call: TRBV7-9; cdr3_length: 16; cdr3_aa: CASSIGPGRRQETQYF
v_call: TRBV30; cdr3_length: 15; cdr3_aa: CAWSTGTLNTGELFF
v_call: TRBV9; cdr3_length: 14; cdr3_aa: CASSAQLMGYEQYF
v_call: TRBV6-2/TRBV6-3; cdr3_length: 13; cdr3_aa: CASSLWEGTEAFF
v_call: TRBV27; cdr3_length: 15; cdr3_aa: CASSQGASYNSPLHF
v_call: TRBV14; cdr3_length: 15; cdr3_aa: CASSQVRGVNTEAFF
v_call: TRBV3-1/TRBV3-2; cdr3_length: 13; cdr3_aa: CASSQSGANVLTF